Listed below are T cell receptor beta chains from one sample, sequenced in a study of blood T cell repertoires in COVID-19. Profiling relied on immunoSEQ multiplex PCR, and the TCRdb table lists in-frame clones only, not all of them. The data hold 390,000 or so clones, with just over 85% observed a single time. The sequenced sample was peripheral blood. Receptors originate from a woman aged 30 to 39 with active or convalescent COVID-19. Both conserved end residues are part of each CDR3. A D gene is named only where the DNA matches it firmly. Clone size is given for some rows only: seen once, a few or many times, or a class if the clone is expanded.

D	size	V	J	DNA	CDR3
.	.	TRBV5-1	TRBJ1-6	TGCGCCAGCAGCTTGGAGGGACAACTTCGTAACTCACCCCTCCACTTT	CASSLEGQLRNSPLHF
TRBD2	few	TRBV12-3/TRBV12-4	TRBJ2-7	TGTGCCAGCAGCCCGGGACTAGCGGGGGAGCAGTACTTC	CASSPGLAGEQYF
.	.	TRBV7-9	TRBJ1-1	TGTGCCAGCAGCGGGGGGGCGATGACTGAAGCTTTCTTT	CASSGGAMTEAFF
TRBD1	.	TRBV25-1	TRBJ1-1	TGTGCCAGCAGTGATTGGGACAGGGAGAACACTGAAGCTTTCTTT	CASSDWDRENTEAFF
.	.	TRBV20-1	TRBJ2-4	TGCAGTACGGGACTCGCGGACATTCAGTACTTC	CSTGLADIQYF
TRBD1	.	TRBV7-8	TRBJ1-5	TGTGCCAGCAGCTTAGGGACCGGACAGGGGATCGATCAGCCCCAGCATTTT	CASSLGTGQGIDQPQHF
TRBD2	.	TRBV7-7	TRBJ2-5	TGTGCCAGCAGCTTAGCGCCGGGACTAGCGGGGCAAGAGACCCAGTACTTC	CASSLAPGLAGQETQYF
TRBD2	.	TRBV6-2/TRBV6-3	TRBJ2-1	TGTGCCAGCAGTTACAGAAGCGGGGCACCTGTCTACAATGAGCAGTTCTTC	CASSYRSGAPVYNEQFF
.	.	TRBV4-1	TRBJ2-5	TGCGCCAGCAGCCATATCCTAGAGCCGGAGACCCAGTACTTC	CASSHILEPETQYF
TRBD2	.	TRBV19	TRBJ2-1	TGTGCCAGTAACCAGGGGACTAGCGGGAGCGATGAGCAGTTCTTC	CASNQGTSGSDEQFF
TRBD1	once	TRBV28	TRBJ1-2	TGTGCCAGCAGTCCCTGGACAGGGGGTGACTATGGCTACACCTTC	CASSPWTGGDYGYTF
TRBD1	.	TRBV7-2	TRBJ1-2	TGTGCCAGCAGCTTAGGTCCTTTCGGACAGGGGCCTCGGGATGGCTACACCTTC	CASSLGPFGQGPRDGYTF
.	.	TRBV14	TRBJ2-5	TGTGCCAGCAGCCAAGATTGGGCCAGGCAAGAGACCCAGTACTTC	CASSQDWARQETQYF
.	.	TRBV21-1	TRBJ2-7	TGTGCCAGCAGCAACGCAGGGGGGTACGAGCAGTACTTC	CASSNAGGYEQYF
.	.	TRBV6-1	TRBJ1-1	TGTGCCAGCAGTGAATTCTCGGGGAACACTGAAGCTTTCTTT	CASSEFSGNTEAFF
TRBD2	.	TRBV19	TRBJ2-1	TGTGCCAGTAGTAAACTAGCGGTCTACAATGAGCAGTTCTTC	CASSKLAVYNEQFF
TRBD1	.	TRBV5-1	TRBJ1-5	TGCGCCAGCAGCCTCCCGGGACAGGGAGCGAGGAAGAGGAATCAGCCCCAGCATTTT	CASSLPGQGARKRNQPQHF
TRBD2	.	TRBV3-1/TRBV3-2	TRBJ2-3	TGTGCCAGCAGCCAGATTAGGCTAGCGGGGACAGATACGCAGTATTTT	CASSQIRLAGTDTQYF
.	once	TRBV19	TRBJ2-2	TGTGCCAGTAGTATTTTGGCATCCACCGGGGAGCTGTTTTTT	CASSILASTGELFF
TRBD2	once	TRBV9	TRBJ2-7	TGTGCCAGCAGCGTCGGTAGCGGGGGCTACGAGCAGTACTTC	CASSVGSGGYEQYF
TRBD2	few	TRBV12-3/TRBV12-4	TRBJ2-7	TGTGCCAGCAGACTAGCGGGTACCTACGAGCAGTACTTC	CASRLAGTYEQYF
TRBD1	.	TRBV19	TRBJ2-7	TGTGCCAGTAGTGAATCAGGGGGCTTTACCTACGAGCAGTACTTC	CASSESGGFTYEQYF
TRBD2	.	TRBV19	TRBJ2-7	TGTGCCAGTAGTATTCTAGCGGGAGGGACCTACGAGCAGTACTTC	CASSILAGGTYEQYF
TRBD2	.	TRBV3-1/TRBV3-2	TRBJ2-1	TGTGCCAGCAGCCCCGGGACTAGCGGGAACAATGAGCAGTTCTTC	CASSPGTSGNNEQFF
TRBD1	.	TRBV2	TRBJ1-1	TGTGCCAGCAGTAAGACAGGGGAGTCCACTGAAGCTTTCTTT	CASSKTGESTEAFF
.	.	TRBV18	TRBJ1-1	TGTGCCAGCTCTCCGGTTCCGGGGTGGACTGAAGCTTTCTTT	CASSPVPGWTEAFF
TRBD2	.	TRBV4-1	TRBJ2-5	TGCGCCAGCAGCCAAACGTCGATTAGCGGGGGGGCACGAGAGACCCAGTACTTC	CASSQTSISGGARETQYF
TRBD1	.	TRBV7-8	TRBJ1-5	TGTGCCAGCAGCTTACCGGGACAGGGGGATCAGCCCCAGCATTTT	CASSLPGQGDQPQHF
.	.	TRBV6-5	TRBJ2-1	TGTGCCAGCTACTTTACGGGGAACATCTACAATGAGCAGTTCTTC	CASYFTGNIYNEQFF
.	.	TRBV6-5	TRBJ1-1	TGTGCCAGCAACAAAGTGGGGACAGAAGCTTTCTTT	CASNKVGTEAFF
.	.	TRBV5-1	TRBJ1-3	TGCGCCAGCAGCGAAGGAGGTCAGAGCTCTGGAAACACCATATATTTT	CASSEGGQSSGNTIYF
TRBD1	.	TRBV4-1	TRBJ1-2	TGCGCCAGCAGCCATCAGACAGGGACAGGCTACACCTTC	CASSHQTGTGYTF
TRBD1	.	TRBV18	TRBJ1-3	TGTGCCAGCTCACCCGAGGCACAGGGGATAGCTGGAAACACCATATATTTT	CASSPEAQGIAGNTIYF
.	.	TRBV5-5	TRBJ1-2	TGTGCCAGCAGCTTGGAACGCCCGGAGCTACCTAACTATGGCTACACCTTC	CASSLERPELPNYGYTF
TRBD1	.	TRBV7-9	TRBJ2-7	TGTGCCAGCAGCAGCACCGGACAGGGCTACGAGCAGTACTTC	CASSSTGQGYEQYF
.	.	TRBV5-1	TRBJ2-5	TGCGCCAGCAGCTTGGTTGGGGACAAAGAGACCCAGTACTTC	CASSLVGDKETQYF
TRBD1	.	TRBV4-1	TRBJ1-2	TGCGCCAGCAGCCAAGTCGAGGGGACAGGGCCTGATGGCTACACCTTC	CASSQVEGTGPDGYTF
TRBD1	.	TRBV28	TRBJ1-1	TGTGCCAGCAGACACGGGGACAGGGTAGCTTTCTTT	CASRHGDRVAFF
.	.	TRBV5-1	TRBJ1-2	TGCGCCAGCAGCCAGGAGACTCCGGACAGCCGCGATGGCTACACCTTC	CASSQETPDSRDGYTF
TRBD1	.	TRBV6-5	TRBJ2-4	TGTGCCAGCAGTTACGGGACAGGGGCCCAAAACATTCAGTACTTC	CASSYGTGAQNIQYF
TRBD2	.	TRBV4-1	TRBJ2-3	TGCGCCAGCAGCCAAGATGAGCGACTAGCGGGAGCCAGGGATACGCAGTATTTT	CASSQDERLAGARDTQYF
.	.	TRBV7-9	TRBJ1-2	TGTGCCAGCAGCTTAGCAGGAGTGAACTATGGCTACACCTTC	CASSLAGVNYGYTF
TRBD1	once	TRBV10-3	TRBJ1-2	TGTGCCATCAGTGAGGGGGGGACAGGGGAATATGGCTACACCTTC	CAISEGGTGEYGYTF
TRBD1	.	TRBV24-1	TRBJ1-2	TGTGCCACCAGTGATCCAGGACAGGGGGGTGGCTACACCTTC	CATSDPGQGGGYTF
.	.	TRBV2	TRBJ1-2	TGTGCCAGCAGTGAGAACGGATTTGGGAGGAACACCTTC	CASSENGFGRNTF
TRBD2	.	TRBV7-9	TRBJ2-5	TGTGCCAGCAGCTCGGGACTAGCGGATTCGGCGGAGACCCAGTACTTC	CASSSGLADSAETQYF
TRBD2	.	TRBV19	TRBJ2-1	TGTGCCAGTAGTTTAGCGGGAGGGCCGGGTGGAGGGAATGAGCAGTTCTTC	CASSLAGGPGGGNEQFF
TRBD1	once	TRBV15	TRBJ1-5	TGTGCCACCAGCGTACAGGGGGCGAATCAGCCCCAGCATTTT	CATSVQGANQPQHF
.	few	TRBV4-2	TRBJ1-1	TGTGCCAGCAGTCAAGGTTACAGGGTCGTGAACACTGAAGCTTTCTTT	CASSQGYRVVNTEAFF
TRBD1	once	TRBV16	TRBJ1-1	TGTGCCAGCAGCCGCATTACCGGGACAGAGAACACTGAAGCTTTCTTT	CASSRITGTENTEAFF
TRBD1	.	TRBV19	TRBJ1-5	TGTGCCAGTAGTTTACGACAGGGCGTGGATCAGCCCCAGCATTTT	CASSLRQGVDQPQHF
TRBD1	.	TRBV19	TRBJ2-7	TGTGCCAGTAGTACCGGGACAGGGTGGAACGAGCAGTACTTC	CASSTGTGWNEQYF
TRBD1	.	TRBV13	TRBJ2-7	TGTGCCAGCAGCTCGGGACAGGGAGACTACGAGCAGTACTTC	CASSSGQGDYEQYF